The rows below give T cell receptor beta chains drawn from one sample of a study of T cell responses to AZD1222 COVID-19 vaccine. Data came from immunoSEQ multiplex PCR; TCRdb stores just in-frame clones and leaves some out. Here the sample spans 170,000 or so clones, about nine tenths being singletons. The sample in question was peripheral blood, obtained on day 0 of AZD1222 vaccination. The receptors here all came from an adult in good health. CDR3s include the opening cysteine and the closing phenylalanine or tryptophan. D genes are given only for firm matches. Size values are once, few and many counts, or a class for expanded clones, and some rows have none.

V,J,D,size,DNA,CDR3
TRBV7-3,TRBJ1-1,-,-,TGTGCCAGCAGCTCCCAACCTCCGACGGGGAACACTGAAGCTTTCTTT,CASSSQPPTGNTEAFF
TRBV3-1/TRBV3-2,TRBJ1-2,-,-,TGTGCCAGCAGCCAAGATAGGGGGGGAAGGGCCTTAAACTATGGCTACACCTTC,CASSQDRGGRALNYGYTF
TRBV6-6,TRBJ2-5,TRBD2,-,TGTGCCAGCAGTTACTGGACTAGCGGGGAGGAGACCCAGTACTTC,CASSYWTSGEETQYF
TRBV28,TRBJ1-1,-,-,TGTGCCAGCATACAAAGGGGCCCAAACACTGAAGCTTTCTTT,CASIQRGPNTEAFF
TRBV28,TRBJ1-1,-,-,TGTGCCAGCAGTTTCCGGGATTGGACTGAAGCTTTCTTT,CASSFRDWTEAFF
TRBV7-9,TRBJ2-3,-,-,TGTGCCAGCAGCTTTAAGGACGCCACAGATACGCAGTATTTT,CASSFKDATDTQYF
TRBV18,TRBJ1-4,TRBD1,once,TGTGCCAGCTCAGAGGGGGCGGCTAATGAAAAACTGTTTTTT,CASSEGAANEKLFF
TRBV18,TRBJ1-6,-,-,TGTGCCAGCTCACCACCGGCAGGGTATAATTCACCCCTCCACTTT,CASSPPAGYNSPLHF
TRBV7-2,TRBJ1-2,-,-,TGTGCCAGCAGCTTCACAGGAGGTGGAGGTTTTGGCTACACCTTC,CASSFTGGGGFGYTF
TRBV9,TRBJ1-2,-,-,TGTGCCAGCAGCGTAATGTCCGGGAACTATGGCTACACCTTC,CASSVMSGNYGYTF
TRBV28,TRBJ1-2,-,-,TGTGCCAGCAGCAAGACAATTCTGCGGGGCTACACCTTC,CASSKTILRGYTF
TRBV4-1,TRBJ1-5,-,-,TGCGCCAGCAGCCAGGACCCAATCATTAGCAATCAGCCCCAGCATTTT,CASSQDPIISNQPQHF
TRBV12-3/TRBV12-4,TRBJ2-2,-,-,TGTGCCAGCAGTTTAACAGGAGCCGGGGAGCTGTTTTTT,CASSLTGAGELFF
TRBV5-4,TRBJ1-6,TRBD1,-,TGTGCCAGCAGCTTGACGGACAGGGAGCCCCTCCACTTT,CASSLTDREPLHF
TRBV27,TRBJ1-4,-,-,TGTGCCACCAGTGGTGGTTGGGCAGGGGATGAAAAACTGTTTTTT,CATSGGWAGDEKLFF
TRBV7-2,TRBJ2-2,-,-,TGTGCCAGCAGCTTAGGAAGAGGAGCCGGGGAGCTGTTTTTT,CASSLGRGAGELFF
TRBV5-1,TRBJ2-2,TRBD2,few,TGCGCCAGCAGCTTGGCCGGGGGGACCGGGGAGCTGTTTTTT,CASSLAGGTGELFF